Sequencing of this T cell receptor (beta chain) was carried out in a study of blood T cell repertoires in COVID-19. Background on the study: The study drew acute and convalescent COVID-19 samples from the United States, Italy and Spain. Sources were T cells, B-cell-depleted T cells, or PBMCs; the material itself was cDNA or gDNA.

V was shortened by 3 bases and J by 4 bases, with 13 bases between the two germline ends. The germline V gene encodes CDR1 LGHNA and CDR2 YNFKEQ. The CDR3 length is 14 residues. This table comes from immunoSEQ multiplex PCR, and its TCRdb copy is limited to in-frame clones, with some not included. The sample records about 270,000 clones, 75% to 90% being singletons. The source material was peripheral blood. The clonotype originates from a human donor in a cohort sampled during active COVID-19. This chain links TRBV4-2 with TRBJ2-7; D perhaps matches TRBD1 (6 bases). CDR3 residues: CASSHTLQGYEQYF. The CDR3 bases are TGTGCCAGCAGCCATACTTTACAGGGATACGAGCAGTACTTC.